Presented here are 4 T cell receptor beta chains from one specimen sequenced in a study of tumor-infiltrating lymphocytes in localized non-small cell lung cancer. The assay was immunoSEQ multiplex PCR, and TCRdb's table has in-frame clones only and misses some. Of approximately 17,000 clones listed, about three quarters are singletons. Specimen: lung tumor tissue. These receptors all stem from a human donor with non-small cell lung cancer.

CDR3 DNA sequence: TGTGCCAGCAGACCCTCAGGGAACTCTGGGGCCAACGTCCTGACTTTC. Translated: CASRPSGNSGANVLTF. The V call is TRBV5-4, the J call TRBJ2-6, with a tentative D call TRBD1 (5 bases). V shed 5 bases and J shed 0 bases, with 12 bases lying between them. CDR1 and CDR2 (germline): SGHNT, YYREEE (reference sequence). The CDR3 sequence is 16 residues long.

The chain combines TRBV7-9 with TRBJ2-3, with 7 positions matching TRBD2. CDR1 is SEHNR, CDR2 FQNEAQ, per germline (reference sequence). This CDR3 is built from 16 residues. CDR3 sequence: CVTQRGSGISTDTQYF. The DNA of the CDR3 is TGTGTTACGCAGCGGGGATCGGGCATAAGCACAGATACGCAGTATTTT.

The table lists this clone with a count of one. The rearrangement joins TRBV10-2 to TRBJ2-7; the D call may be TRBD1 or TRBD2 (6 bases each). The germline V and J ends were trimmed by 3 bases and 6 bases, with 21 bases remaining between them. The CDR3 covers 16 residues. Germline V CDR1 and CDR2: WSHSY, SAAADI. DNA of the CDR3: TGCGCCAGCAGTGAATTCGGAGGGCAGGGGTTGACCGAGCAGTACTTC. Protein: CASSEFGGQGLTEQYF.

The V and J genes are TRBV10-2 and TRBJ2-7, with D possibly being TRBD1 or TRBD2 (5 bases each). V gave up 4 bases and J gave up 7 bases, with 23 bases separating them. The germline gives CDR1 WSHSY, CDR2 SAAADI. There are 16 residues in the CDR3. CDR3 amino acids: CASSGVVFGAPREQYF. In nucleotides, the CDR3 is TGCGCCAGCAGTGGAGTTGTCTTCGGGGCGCCCCGGGAGCAGTACTTC.